This T cell receptor beta chain derives from a study of shared T cell receptors in the human thymus. Assay used: immunoSEQ multiplex PCR; TCRdb lists only in-frame clones, some missing. Among roughly 410,000 clones listed, over 90% were seen once. The trim removed 1 base at V and 8 bases at J, leaving 7 bases unmatched. This CDR3 is built from 16 residues. CDR1 is SGHDN, CDR2 FVKESK, per germline. The sequenced sample was thymocytes. This sequence was found in a human donor. The chain joins TRBV14 to TRBJ2-1, with 11 bases fitting TRBD2. The DNA for the CDR3 is TGTGCCAGCAGCCAAGGAGGTAGCGGGAGGGGCCATGAGCAGTTCTTC. Translation: CASSQGGSGRGHEQFF.